This TCR beta chain derives from a study of T cell responses to AZD1222 COVID-19 vaccine. Study-wide results and limits: No repertoire was sampled before or during the peak T cell response, only after it. White British ancestry dominated among donors, who included more females, and clonal diversity was possibly underestimated. Just 5 or 6 AZD1222 recipients tested seropositive at baseline. The study reported that nearly half of spike-specific TCRs target unmutated variant regions.

A note on this clone: Its matching antigen is unknown.

Germline V CDR1 and CDR2: SGDLS, YYNGEE. The J segment lost 6 bases and the V segment lost 0 bases, leaving 2 bases of the junction unmatched. There are 14 residues in the CDR3. Data came from immunoSEQ multiplex PCR; TCRdb stores just in-frame clones and leaves some out. Of tens of thousands of clones detected, less than 90% appear once; the ten largest clones hold 4.5% to 5%. The source material was peripheral blood, sampled 28 days after the second AZD1222 dose. The TCR sequence derives from an adult who received the AZD1222 COVID-19 vaccine. The gene calls are TRBV9 and TRBJ1-2; 10 bases map to TRBD1. The CDR3: CASSVGTGGDGYTF. The CDR3 DNA sequence: TGTGCCAGCAGCGTAGGGACAGGGGGAGATGGCTACACCTTC.